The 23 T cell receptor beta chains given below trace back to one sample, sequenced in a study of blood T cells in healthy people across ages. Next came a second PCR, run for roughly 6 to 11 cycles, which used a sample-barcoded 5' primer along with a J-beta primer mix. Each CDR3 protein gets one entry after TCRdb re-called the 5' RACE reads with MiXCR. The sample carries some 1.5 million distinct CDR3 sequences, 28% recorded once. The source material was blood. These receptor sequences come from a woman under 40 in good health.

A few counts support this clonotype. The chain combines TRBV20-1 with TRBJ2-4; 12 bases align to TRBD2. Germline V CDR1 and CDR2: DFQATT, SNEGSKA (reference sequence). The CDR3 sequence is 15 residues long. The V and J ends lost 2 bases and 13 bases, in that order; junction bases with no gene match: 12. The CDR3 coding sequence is TGCAGTGCTAGACTTCTAGCGGGAGGGTACCATGAGCAGTACTTC. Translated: CSARLLAGGYHEQYF.

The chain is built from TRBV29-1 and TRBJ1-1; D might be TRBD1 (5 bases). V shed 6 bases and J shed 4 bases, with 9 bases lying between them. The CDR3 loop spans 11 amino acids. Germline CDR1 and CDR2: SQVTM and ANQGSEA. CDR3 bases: TGCAGCGTCACCGGGACCACTGAAGCTTTCTTT. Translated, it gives CSVTGTTEAFF. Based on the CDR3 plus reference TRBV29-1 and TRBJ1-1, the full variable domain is SAVISQKPSRDICQRGTSLTIQCQVDSQVTMMFWYRQQPGQSLTLIATANQGSEATYESGFVIDKFPISRPNLTFSTLTVSNMSPEDSSIYLCSVTGTTEAFFGQGTRLTVV.

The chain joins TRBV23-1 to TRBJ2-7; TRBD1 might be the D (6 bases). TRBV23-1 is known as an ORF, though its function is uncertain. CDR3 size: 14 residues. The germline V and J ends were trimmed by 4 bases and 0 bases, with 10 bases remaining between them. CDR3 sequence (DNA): TGCGCCAGCAGTCGTTTGGACAGCTCCTACGAGCAGTACTTC. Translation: CASSRLDSSYEQYF.

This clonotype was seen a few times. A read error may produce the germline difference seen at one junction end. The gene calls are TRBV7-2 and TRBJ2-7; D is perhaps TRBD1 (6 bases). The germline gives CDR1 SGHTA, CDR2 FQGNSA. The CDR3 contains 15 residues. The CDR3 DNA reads TGTGCCAGCAGAATTAAAGGGGGACACTCCCACGAGCAGTACTTC. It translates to CASRIKGGHSHEQYF.

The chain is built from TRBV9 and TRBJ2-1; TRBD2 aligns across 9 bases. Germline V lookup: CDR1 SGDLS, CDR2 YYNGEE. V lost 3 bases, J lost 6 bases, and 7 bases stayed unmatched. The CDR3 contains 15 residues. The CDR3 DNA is TGTGCCAGCAGCGACCGGACTAGCGAGGGCAATGAGCAGTTCTTC. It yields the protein CASSDRTSEGNEQFF.

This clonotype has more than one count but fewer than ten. CDR3 DNA: TGCGCCAGCAGCCAAGATACGAGTGTAGGGTCCTACGAGCAGTACTTC. Translating it yields CASSQDTSVGSYEQYF. The J gene is TRBJ2-7, the V gene TRBV4-1; D gene ambiguous. Trimming took off 0 bases at V and 1 base at J, with 13 bases between the two ends. CDR3 length equals 16 residues. The germline gives CDR1 MGHRA, CDR2 YSYEKL.

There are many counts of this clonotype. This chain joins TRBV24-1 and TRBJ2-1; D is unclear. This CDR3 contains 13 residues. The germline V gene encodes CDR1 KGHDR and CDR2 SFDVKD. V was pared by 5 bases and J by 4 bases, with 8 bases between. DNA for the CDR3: TGTGCCACCAGTGGCAGTCCATACAATGAGCAGTTCTTC. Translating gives CATSGSPYNEQFF.

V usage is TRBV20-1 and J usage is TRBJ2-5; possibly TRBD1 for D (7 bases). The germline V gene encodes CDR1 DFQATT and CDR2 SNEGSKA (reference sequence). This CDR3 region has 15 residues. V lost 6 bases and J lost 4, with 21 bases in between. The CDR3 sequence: CSATAGGTLGETQYF. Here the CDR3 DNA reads TGCAGTGCCACGGCAGGGGGGACCCTTGGAGAGACCCAGTACTTC.

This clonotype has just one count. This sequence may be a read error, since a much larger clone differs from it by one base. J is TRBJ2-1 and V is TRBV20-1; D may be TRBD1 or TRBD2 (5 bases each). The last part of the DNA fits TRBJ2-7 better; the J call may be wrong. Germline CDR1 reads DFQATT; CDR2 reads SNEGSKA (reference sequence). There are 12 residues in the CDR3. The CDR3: CRSGPSYNEQYF. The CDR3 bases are TGCAGATCGGGGCCCTCCTACAATGAGCAGTACTTC.

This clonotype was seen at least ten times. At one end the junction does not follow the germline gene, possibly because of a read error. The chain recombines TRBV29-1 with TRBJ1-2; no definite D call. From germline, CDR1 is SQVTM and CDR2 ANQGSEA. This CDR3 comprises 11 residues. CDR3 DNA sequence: TGCAGCGCTGAACATGGATCAGGCTACACCTTC. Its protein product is CSAEHGSGYTF.

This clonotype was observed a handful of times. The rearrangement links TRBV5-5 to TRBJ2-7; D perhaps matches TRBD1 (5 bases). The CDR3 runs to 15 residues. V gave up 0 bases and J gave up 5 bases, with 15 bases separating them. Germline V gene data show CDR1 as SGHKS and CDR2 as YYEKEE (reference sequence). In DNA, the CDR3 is TGTGCCAGCAGCTTGGAGGGGCCTCAGCTGGACGAGCAGTACTTC. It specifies CASSLEGPQLDEQYF.

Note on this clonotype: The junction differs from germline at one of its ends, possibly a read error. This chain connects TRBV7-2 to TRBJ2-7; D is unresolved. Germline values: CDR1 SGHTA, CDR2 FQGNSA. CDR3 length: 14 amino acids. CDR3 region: CASSPGISAYGQYF. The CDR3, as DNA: TGTGCCAGCAGCCCTGGGATATCGGCCTACGGGCAGTACTTC.

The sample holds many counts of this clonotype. CDR3 protein: CASRVWGSLYNEQFF. For the CDR3, the DNA is TGTGCCAGCAGGGTTTGGGGATCCCTCTACAATGAGCAGTTCTTC. The chain has TRBV6-5 and TRBJ2-1, with D hard to call. The germline V and J ends were trimmed by 6 bases and 3 bases, with 15 bases remaining between them. This CDR3 has 15 residues. Germline CDR1 and CDR2: MNHEY and SVGAGI.

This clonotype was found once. The CDR3 protein is CATSDLQGSGANVLTF. As DNA, the CDR3 is TGTGCCACCAGTGACCTTCAAGGTTCTGGGGCCAACGTCCTGACTTTC. This rearrangement joins TRBV24-1 to TRBJ2-6; D remains unclear. Germline V gene data show CDR1 as KGHDR and CDR2 as SFDVKD. Trimming stripped 4 bases from V and 1 base from J, with 10 bases between. There are 16 residues in the CDR3.

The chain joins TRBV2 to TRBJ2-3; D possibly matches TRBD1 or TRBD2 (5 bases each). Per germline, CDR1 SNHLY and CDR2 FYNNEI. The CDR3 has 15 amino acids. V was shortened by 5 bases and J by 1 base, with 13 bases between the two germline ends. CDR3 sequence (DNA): TGTGCCAGCAGTCAAACCGGGGCCCGCACAGATACGCAGTATTTT. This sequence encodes CASSQTGARTDTQYF. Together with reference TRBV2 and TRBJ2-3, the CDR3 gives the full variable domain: EPEVTQTPSHQVTQMGQEVILRCVPISNHLYFYWYRQILGQKVEFLVSFYNNEISEKSEIFDDQFSVERPDGSNFTLKIRSTKLEDSAMYFCASSQTGARTDTQYFGPGTRLTVL.

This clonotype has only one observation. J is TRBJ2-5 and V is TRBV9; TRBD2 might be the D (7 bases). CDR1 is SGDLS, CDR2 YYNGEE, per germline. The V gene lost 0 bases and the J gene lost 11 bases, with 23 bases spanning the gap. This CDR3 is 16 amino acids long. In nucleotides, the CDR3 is TGTGCCAGCAGCGTAGGGGGGGGCCGTTGGTTCAATGAGCAGTACTTC. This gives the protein CASSVGGGRWFNEQYF.

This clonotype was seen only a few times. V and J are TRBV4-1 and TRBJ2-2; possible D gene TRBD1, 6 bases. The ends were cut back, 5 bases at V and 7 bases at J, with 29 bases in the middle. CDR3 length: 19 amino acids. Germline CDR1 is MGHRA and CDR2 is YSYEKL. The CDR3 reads CASSLFIVGGRLKDGELFF. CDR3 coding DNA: TGCGCCAGCAGCTTGTTTATCGTTGGGGGCAGGCTTAAGGACGGGGAGCTGTTTTTT.

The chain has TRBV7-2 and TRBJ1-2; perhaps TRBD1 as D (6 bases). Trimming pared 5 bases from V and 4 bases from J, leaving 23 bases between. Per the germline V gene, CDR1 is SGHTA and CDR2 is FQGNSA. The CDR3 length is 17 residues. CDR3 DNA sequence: TGTGCCAGCAGCGATAGAACAACCGGGGGCCCTAGCTATGGCTACACCTTC. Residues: CASSDRTTGGPSYGYTF.

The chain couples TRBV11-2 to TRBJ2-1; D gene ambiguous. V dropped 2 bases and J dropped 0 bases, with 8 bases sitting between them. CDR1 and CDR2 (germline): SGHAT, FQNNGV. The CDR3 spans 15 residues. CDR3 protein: CASSLYPGSYNEQFF. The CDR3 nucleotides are TGTGCCAGCAGCTTATACCCAGGCTCCTACAATGAGCAGTTCTTC.

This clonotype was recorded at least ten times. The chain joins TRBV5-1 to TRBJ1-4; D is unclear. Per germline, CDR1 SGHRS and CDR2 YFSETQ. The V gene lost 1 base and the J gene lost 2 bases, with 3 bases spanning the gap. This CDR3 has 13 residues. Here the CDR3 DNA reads TGCGCCAGCAGCTTGCAGACTAATGAAAAACTGTTTTTT. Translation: CASSLQTNEKLFF.

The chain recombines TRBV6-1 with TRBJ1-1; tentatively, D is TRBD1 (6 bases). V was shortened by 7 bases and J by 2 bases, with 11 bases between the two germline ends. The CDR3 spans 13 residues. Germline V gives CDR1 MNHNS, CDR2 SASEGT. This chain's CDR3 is CASIRRGNTEAFF. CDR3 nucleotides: TGTGCCAGCATCCGCAGGGGAAACACTGAAGCTTTCTTT.

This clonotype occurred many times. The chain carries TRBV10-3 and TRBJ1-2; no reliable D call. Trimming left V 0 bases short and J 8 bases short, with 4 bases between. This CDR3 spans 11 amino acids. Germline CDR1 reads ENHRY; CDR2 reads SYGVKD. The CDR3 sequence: CAISESDGYTF. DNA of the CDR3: TGTGCCATCAGTGAGTCGGACGGCTACACCTTC.

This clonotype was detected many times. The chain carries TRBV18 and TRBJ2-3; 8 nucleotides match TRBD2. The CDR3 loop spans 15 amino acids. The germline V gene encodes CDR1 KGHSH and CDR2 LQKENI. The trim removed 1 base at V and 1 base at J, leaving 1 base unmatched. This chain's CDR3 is CASSPLSGGTDTQYF. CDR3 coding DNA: TGTGCCAGCTCACCACTTAGCGGGGGCACAGATACGCAGTATTTT.